This TCR beta chain was recovered during a study of blood T cell repertoires in COVID-19 (dated by TCRdb to the early 2020s). About the full investigation: For ImmuneRACE Cohort 3, a participant was defined as recovered based on two consecutive negative NP/OP PCR tests, clearance by a healthcare professional, or resolution of symptoms. Collaborator samples came from the United States, Italy and Spain and covered acute and convalescent phases of COVID-19. The prospective study material was composed of cDNA or gDNA derived from T cells, B-cell-depleted T cells, or PBMCs. The dataset comprised deeply sampled blood TCRbeta repertoires from subjects exposed to, actively infected with, or recovered from COVID-19. A freely available public database, intended as a resource for researchers studying the immune response to SARS-CoV-2, is where the repertoires were released. The samples were drawn from the first 160 participants of the ongoing ImmuneRACE study and from under 1,500 subjects provided by 6 global collaborators. A de-identified subject ID, COVID-19 status, age in years and sex were almost always included in the sample metadata. HLA class I and class II types, where available, came from metadata supplied by the sample provider rather than from assay-based typing. Overall results and qualifications from the work: Clinical and demographic metadata were provided uncurated, with the amount varying by source and participant.

Participants in the prospective study were aged about 18 to 95 years, lived in about two dozen United States geographic areas, and enrolled through a virtual design. To assign participants to cohorts, the prospective study relied on clinical history that participants themselves reported in a screening survey and a study questionnaire. In the prospective study, whole blood, serum and a nasopharyngeal or oropharyngeal swab were collected from each participant by mobile phlebotomists. Prospective study participants could optionally give additional blood draws and questionnaires over an approximately two-month period. Blood samples from the prospective study were shipped frozen or at room temperature prior to DNA extraction. This clone came up once. What antigen it recognizes has not been identified. Per-base quality was not reported, and no clone a single base away is much larger than it. V loses 6 bases, J loses 6 bases, and the germline ends lie 12 bases apart. The germline V gene yields SNHLY for CDR1 and FYNNEI for CDR2. Including cysteine and phenylalanine, the CDR3 has 12 amino acids. Only the CDR3 part of the read is kept: 36 bases, read in frame from the first base.

TCRbeta CDR3 regions were amplified from genomic DNA using the immunoSEQ Assay, a bias-controlled multiplex PCR. The published analysis was carried out like this. Within the assay, amplification of reference gene primers was used to estimate how many nucleated cells each sample contained. Sequence reads were collapsed and filtered to measure the absolute abundance of every unique TCRbeta CDR3 rearrangement. For each sample, productive Simpson clonality was calculated as the square root of Simpson's diversity index over productive rearrangements. Held by TCRdb, this immuneACCESS table contains in-frame sequences only and omits some clones. Under half of the omission traces to an unresolved V gene where checked; the cause of the rest is unknown. Clone size and the V and J calls come from that table; the DNA yielded D and trimming. Recorded for this sample are about 270,000 clones; around 90% of them occurred a single time. The ten most abundant clones make up 2% of the sample.

The sequence derives from a woman aged 55-69 years in a cohort exposed to, infected with or recovered from COVID-19 (not recorded which). The specimen was PBMCs or T cells enriched from blood (not recorded which). The V gene is TRBV2 and the J gene is TRBJ2-7; no D gene is confidently identified. The nucleotide sequence reads TGTGCCAGCAGCGACGACACTTCCGAGCAGTACTTC. Protein translation: CASSDDTSEQYF.